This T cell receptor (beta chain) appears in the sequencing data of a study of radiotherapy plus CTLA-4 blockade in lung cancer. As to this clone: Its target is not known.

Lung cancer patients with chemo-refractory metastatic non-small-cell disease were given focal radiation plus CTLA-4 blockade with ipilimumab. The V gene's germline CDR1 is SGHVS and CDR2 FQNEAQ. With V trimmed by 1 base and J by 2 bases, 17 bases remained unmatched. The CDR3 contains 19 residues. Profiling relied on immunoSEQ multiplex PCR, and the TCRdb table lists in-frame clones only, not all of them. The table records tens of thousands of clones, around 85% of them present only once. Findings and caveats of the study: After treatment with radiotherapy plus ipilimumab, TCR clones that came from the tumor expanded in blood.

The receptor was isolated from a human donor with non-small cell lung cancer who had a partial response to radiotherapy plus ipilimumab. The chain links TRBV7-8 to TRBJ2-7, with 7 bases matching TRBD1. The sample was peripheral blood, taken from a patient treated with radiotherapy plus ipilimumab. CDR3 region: CASSLGKFPPGGMAYEQYF. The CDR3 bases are TGTGCCAGCAGCTTAGGAAAGTTCCCGCCAGGGGGTATGGCCTACGAGCAGTACTTC.